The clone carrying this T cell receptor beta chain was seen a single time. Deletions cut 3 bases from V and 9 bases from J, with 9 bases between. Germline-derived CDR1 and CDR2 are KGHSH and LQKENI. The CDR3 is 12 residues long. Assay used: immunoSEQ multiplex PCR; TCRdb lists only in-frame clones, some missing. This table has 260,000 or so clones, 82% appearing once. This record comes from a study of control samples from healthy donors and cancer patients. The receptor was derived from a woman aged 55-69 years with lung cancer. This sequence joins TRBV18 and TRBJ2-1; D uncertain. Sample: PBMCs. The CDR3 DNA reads TGTGCCAGCTCACCTCGGCTTGTTGAGCAGTTCTTC. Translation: CASSPRLVEQFF.